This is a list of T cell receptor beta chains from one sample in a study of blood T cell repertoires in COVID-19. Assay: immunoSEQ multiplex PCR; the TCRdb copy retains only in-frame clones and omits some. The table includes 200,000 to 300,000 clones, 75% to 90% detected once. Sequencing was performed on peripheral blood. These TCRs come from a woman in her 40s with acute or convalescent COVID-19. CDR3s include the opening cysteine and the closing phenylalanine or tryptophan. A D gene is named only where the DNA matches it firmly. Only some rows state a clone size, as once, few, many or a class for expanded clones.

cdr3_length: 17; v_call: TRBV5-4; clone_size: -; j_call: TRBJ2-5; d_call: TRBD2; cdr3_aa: CASSLDLAGAIQETQYF; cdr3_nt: TGTGCCAGCAGCTTGGATCTAGCGGGGGCGATACAAGAGACCCAGTACTTC
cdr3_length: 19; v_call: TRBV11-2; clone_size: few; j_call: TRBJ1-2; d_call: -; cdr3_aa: CASSLDYRVGLGGNYGYTF; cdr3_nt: TGTGCCAGCAGCTTAGATTATCGGGTGGGGCTCGGGGGTAACTATGGCTACACCTTC
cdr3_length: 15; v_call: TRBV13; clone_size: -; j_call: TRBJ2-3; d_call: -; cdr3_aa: CASSSSVRFSDTQYF; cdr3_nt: TGTGCCAGCAGCTCCTCGGTACGTTTCTCAGATACGCAGTATTTT
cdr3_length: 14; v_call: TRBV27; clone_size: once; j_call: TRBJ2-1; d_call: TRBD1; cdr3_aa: CATGQGAGYNEQFF; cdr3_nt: TGTGCCACCGGACAGGGGGCGGGATACAATGAGCAGTTCTTC
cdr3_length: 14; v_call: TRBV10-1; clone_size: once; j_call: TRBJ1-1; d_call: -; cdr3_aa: CASSVDSGNTEAFF; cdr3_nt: TGCGCCAGCAGTGTAGATTCGGGGAACACTGAAGCTTTCTTT
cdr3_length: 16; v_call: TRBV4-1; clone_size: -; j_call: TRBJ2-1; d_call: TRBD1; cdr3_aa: CASSPRTGFPYNEQFF; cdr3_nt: TGCGCCAGCAGCCCACGGACAGGGTTCCCCTACAATGAGCAGTTCTTC
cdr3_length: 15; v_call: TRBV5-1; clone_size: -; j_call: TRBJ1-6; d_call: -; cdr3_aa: CASKLGSGDNSPLHF; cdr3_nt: TGCGCCAGCAAGTTGGGGTCCGGGGATAATTCACCCCTCCACTTT
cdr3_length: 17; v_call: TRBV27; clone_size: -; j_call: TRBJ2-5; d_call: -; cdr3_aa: CASSLNLGTAGIQTQYF; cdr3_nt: TGTGCCAGCAGTTTAAACCTGGGGACCGCGGGGATACAGACCCAGTACTTC
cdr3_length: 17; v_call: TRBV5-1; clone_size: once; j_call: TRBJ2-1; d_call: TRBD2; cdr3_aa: CASRGLAGGSSYNEQFF; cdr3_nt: TGCGCCAGCAGGGGACTAGCGGGGGGAAGCTCCTACAATGAGCAGTTCTTC
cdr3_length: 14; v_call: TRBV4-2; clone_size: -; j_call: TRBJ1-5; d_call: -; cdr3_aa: CASSQRGSNQPQHF; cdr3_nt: TGTGCCAGCAGCCAGAGGGGGAGCAATCAGCCCCAGCATTTT
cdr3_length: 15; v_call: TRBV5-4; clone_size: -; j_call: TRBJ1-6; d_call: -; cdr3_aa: CASSLQAPANSPLHF; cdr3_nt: TGTGCCAGCAGCTTGCAGGCTCCGGCTAATTCACCCCTCCACTTT
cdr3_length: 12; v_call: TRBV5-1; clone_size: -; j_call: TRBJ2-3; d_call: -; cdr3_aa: CASSRSGYTQYF; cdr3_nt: TGCGCCAGCAGCCGATCCGGTTATACGCAGTATTTT